This TCR beta chain was observed in a study of response to subunit inactivated influenza vaccine. General study findings and limits: Each seasonal influenza vaccination, the authors suggested, recruits few new T cells.

Germline CDR1 reads DFQATT; CDR2 reads SNEGSKA (reference sequence). The CDR3 runs to 17 residues. Trimming removed 6 bases from V and 4 bases from J; junction bases left unmatched: 18. TCRdb re-derived calls from the RT-PCR reads in MiXCR, one entry per CDR3 protein. The sample lists around 470,000 distinct CDR3 sequences, approximately 7.7% occurring once. A note on this clonotype: Its target is not known.

This clonotype was obtained from a man aged 45 to 75 who received an inactivated influenza vaccine. The specimen was PBMCs from blood, collected around 2 years after vaccination. The J gene is TRBJ2-1, the V gene TRBV20-1, with 7 bases fitting TRBD2. Written as DNA, the CDR3 is TGCAGTGCGGCGAGGGGAGGGGCCGAGACAGCATACAATGAGCAGTTCTTC. It specifies CSAARGGAETAYNEQFF.